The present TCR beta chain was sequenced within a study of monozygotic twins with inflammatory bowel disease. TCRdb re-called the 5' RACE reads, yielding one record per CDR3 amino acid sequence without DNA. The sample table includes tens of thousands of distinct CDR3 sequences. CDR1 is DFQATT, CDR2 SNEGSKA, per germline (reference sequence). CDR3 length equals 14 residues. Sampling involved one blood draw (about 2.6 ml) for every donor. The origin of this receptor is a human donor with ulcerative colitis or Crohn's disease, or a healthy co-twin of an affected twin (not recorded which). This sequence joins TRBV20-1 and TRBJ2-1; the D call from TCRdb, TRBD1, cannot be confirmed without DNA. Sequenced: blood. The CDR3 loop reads CSAIPRDRSAEQFF.